This T cell receptor (beta chain) was observed in a study of T cell responses to AZD1222 COVID-19 vaccine. Findings and caveats of the study: Spike-specific TCR breadth and depth both grew after two AZD1222 doses. Among vaccine-associated CD4 TCRs, coverage spanned spike, with dominance at 160-218 and 743-854.

Using immunoSEQ multiplex PCR, the repertoire was profiled, and TCRdb retains in-frame clones only, with some absent. The sample consists of 130,000 or so clones, 85% to 90% of them appearing once. CDR1 is SGHTA and CDR2 is FQGNSA in the germline V gene. The length of the CDR3 is 12 residues. V lost 3 bases and J lost 9, with 9 bases in between. As for this clone: Its specificity is not known.

The sequencing used peripheral blood, collected on day 0 of AZD1222 vaccination. The chain has TRBV7-2 and TRBJ2-1; unclear D gene. This receptor was obtained from an adult in good health. CDR3 coding DNA: TGTGCCAGCAGCTTTCGAGCTGGTGAGCAGTTCTTC. This codes for CASSFRAGEQFF.